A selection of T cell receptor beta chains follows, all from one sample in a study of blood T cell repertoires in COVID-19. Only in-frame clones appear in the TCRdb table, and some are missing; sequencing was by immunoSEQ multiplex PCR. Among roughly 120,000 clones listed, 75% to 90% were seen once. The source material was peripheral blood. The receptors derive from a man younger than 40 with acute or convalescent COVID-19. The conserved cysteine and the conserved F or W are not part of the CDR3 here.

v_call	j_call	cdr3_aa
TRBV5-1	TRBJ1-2	ASSVGTGVGYT
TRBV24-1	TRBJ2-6	ATSPGVRGANVLT
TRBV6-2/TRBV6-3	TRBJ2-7	ASSTRDTKSYEQY
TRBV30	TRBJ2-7	ASGASSYEQY
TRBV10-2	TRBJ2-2	ASTEDRDGELF
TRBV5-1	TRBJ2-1	ASSLTTSGRVLGNEQF
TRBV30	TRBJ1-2	AWSEDRYYGYT
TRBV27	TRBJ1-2	ASRTVSRGWGYT
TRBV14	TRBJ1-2	ASSPTRTGGRGYT
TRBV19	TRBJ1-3	ASRRGRGTGGNTIY
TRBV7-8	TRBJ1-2	ASSPTPRGGNYGYT
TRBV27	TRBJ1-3	ATSWTELPFHSGNTIY
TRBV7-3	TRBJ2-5	ASSQEVAGGLETQY
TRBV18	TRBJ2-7	ASSIIGPGQGNHEQY
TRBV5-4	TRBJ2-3	ASRSGTSGPTFTDTQY
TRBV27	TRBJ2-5	ASSLRGPQETQY
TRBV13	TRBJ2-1	ASSSARDSYNEQF
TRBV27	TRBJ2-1	ASRTSGSSYNEQF
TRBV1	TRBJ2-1	TSSQRDNEQF
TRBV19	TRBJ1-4	ASSIGRPRTGGLEEKLF
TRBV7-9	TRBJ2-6	ASRSGGGSGANVLT
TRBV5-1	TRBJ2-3	ASSLSGRSDTQY
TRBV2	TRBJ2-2	ASSYLAGGYTGELF
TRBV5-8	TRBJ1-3	ASSRGQVGNTIY
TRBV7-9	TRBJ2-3	ASSFSGGGTDTQY
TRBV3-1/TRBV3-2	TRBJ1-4	ASSQAGVGGIEKLF
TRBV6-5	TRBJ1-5	ASTLNRGQSGPQH
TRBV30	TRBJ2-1	AWTQGGAYNEQF
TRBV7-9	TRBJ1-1	ASGYGLGTEAF
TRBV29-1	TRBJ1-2	SVEPGGYGYT
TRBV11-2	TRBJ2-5	ASTWGQGLQETQY
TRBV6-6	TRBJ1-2	ASSGGGGFLGGYT
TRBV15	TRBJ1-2	ATSKNRGNYGYT
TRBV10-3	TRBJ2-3	AISASQRITDTQY
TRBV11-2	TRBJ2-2	ASSLLDRWAGELF
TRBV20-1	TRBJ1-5	SASQGQEPQH
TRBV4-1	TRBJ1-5	ASSPGQGINQPQH
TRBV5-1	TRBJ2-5	ASSLAGTSQETQY
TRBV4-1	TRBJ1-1	ASSQADRDYTEAF
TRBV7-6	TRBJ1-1	ASSLGHEAF
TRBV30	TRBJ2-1	AWSGSVGEQF
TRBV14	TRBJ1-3	ASSLVRGNTIY
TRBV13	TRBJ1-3	ASSATVISPGNTIY
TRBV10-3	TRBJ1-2	AINSGGQNYGYT
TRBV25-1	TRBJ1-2	ASSEYRQGGYGYT
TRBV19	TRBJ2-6	ASNRGSGANVLT
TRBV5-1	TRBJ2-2	ASSSRRHGTGELF
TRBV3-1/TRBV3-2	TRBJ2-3	ASSQALLAGADTQY
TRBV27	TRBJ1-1	ASSPGQGHTEAF
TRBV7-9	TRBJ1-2	ASSLGVGSNYGYT
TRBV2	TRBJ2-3	ASSTRTSGGNTDTQY
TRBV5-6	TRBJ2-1	ASSKTGTDDEGL
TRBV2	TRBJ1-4	ATSRTLRLNEKLF
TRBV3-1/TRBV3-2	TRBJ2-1	ASSHRLGGYNEQF
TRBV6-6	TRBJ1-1	ASSYPEGNTEAF
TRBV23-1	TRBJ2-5	ASSPPAATGFRETQY
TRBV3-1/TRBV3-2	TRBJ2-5	ASSQDRAQY
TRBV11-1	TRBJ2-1	ASSLITGEQF
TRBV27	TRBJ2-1	ASSQGLAGGYNEQF
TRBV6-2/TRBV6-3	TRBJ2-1	ASSRSSYNEQF